This TCR beta chain is from a study of T cells in Graves' hyperthyroidism and ophthalmopathy. At the level of the study: Pretreatment peripheral blood was obtained at initial diagnosis.

This clonotype was observed a few times. Its antigen is not identified. Authors of the study amplified TCR beta CDR3 regions from RNA transcripts. The TCR CDR3 first-round RT-PCR relied on the HTBI primer set. One entry per CDR3 protein, called by TCRdb with MiXCR from the multiplex PCR reads. The repertoire holds roughly 740,000 distinct CDR3 sequences, with roughly 17% as singletons. It was considered stable Graves' hyperthyroidism when ophthalmopathy did not progress within 18 months. The authors obtained PBMCs from more than 8 ml of fresh peripheral blood. This CDR3 comprises 15 residues. Trimming stripped 2 bases from V and 0 bases from J, with 11 bases between. Germline lookup yields CDR1 KGHSH and CDR2 LQKENI. Study-wide points: Appearing also in blood were most of the thyroid clonotypes expanded above 0.001.

The chain couples TRBV18 to TRBJ2-7, with D possibly being TRBD1 (6 bases). This sequence originates from a man between 18 and 29 years old with Graves' hyperthyroidism. Material: blood. The CDR3: CASSPETGSSYEQYF. The CDR3 DNA sequence: TGTGCCAGCTCACCAGAAACAGGGAGCTCCTACGAGCAGTACTTC.